The 18 T cell receptor beta chains listed next were all sequenced from one sample in a study of T cells in tumors after PD-1 blockade. Regarding time point: second of two pre-therapy site-matched biopsies approximately 2 months apart. Clones were sequenced by immunoSEQ multiplex PCR, and TCRdb holds only the in-frame ones, with some missing. This sample has 1,500 to 2,000 clones, with just under 75% found just once. This specimen consisted of tumor tissue, obtained before anti-PD-1 treatment. These receptor sequences come from a human donor with basal cell carcinoma.

The chain couples TRBV19 to TRBJ2-7; D call uncertain. V lost 4 bases, J lost 0 bases, and 13 bases lay in between. Germline-derived CDR1 and CDR2 are LNHDA and SQIVND (reference sequence). The CDR3 consists of 15 residues. CDR3 sequence (DNA): TGTGCCAGTAGTAAGGACGGATCCTTCTCCTACGAGCAGTACTTC. It specifies CASSKDGSFSYEQYF.

The V gene is TRBV29-1, the J gene TRBJ2-5; weak D call: TRBD2 (5 bases). This CDR3 has 12 residues. Trimming took 4 bases from V and 5 from J, leaving 11 bases between them. CDR1 and CDR2 from the germline V gene are SQVTM and ANQGSEA. Here the CDR3 DNA reads TGCAGCGTTGCATCGGGAACGGAGACCCAGTACTTC. Its protein is CSVASGTETQYF.

The chain combines TRBV6-1 with TRBJ2-3, with TRBD1 matching over 8 bases. Germline values: CDR1 MNHNS, CDR2 SASEGT. The CDR3 is 15 residues long. V lost 1 base, J lost 5 bases, and 5 bases stayed unmatched. The DNA for the CDR3 is TGTGCCAGCAGTGAAGTGGCAGGGGGCAAAGATACGCAGTATTTT. Translation: CASSEVAGGKDTQYF.

This clone has only a few counts. Other DNA sequences within the sample encode an identical CDR3. The CDR3, as DNA: TGCGCCAGCAGTGAAAGCCACGAGCAGTACTTC. It codes for CASSESHEQYF. The J gene is TRBJ2-7, the V gene TRBV10-2; the D is unclear. Germline lookup yields CDR1 WSHSY and CDR2 SAAADI. The V end was cut by 3 bases, the J end by 5 bases, with 5 bases between. CDR3 size: 11 residues.

This clone was detected a few times. The V call is TRBV12-3 or TRBV12-4, the J call TRBJ1-6; D not certain. The CDR3 has 13 amino acids. Between the trimmed V and J ends, which lost 2 bases and 6 bases, there was a span of 5 bases. The CDR3 region has the DNA TGTGCCAGCAGTTTAAACGGTAATTCACCCCTCCACTTT. Protein: CASSLNGNSPLHF.

The genes are TRBV5-1 and TRBJ1-6; the match to TRBD1 covers 8 bases. CDR1 and CDR2 from the germline V gene are SGHRS and YFSETQ. V lost 0 bases to trimming and J lost 4 bases; unmatched junction nucleotides: 6. The CDR3 is 17 amino acids. CDR3 bases: TGCGCCAGCAGCTTGGAGCCACAGGGGGTTTATAATTCACCCCTCCACTTT. Its translation is CASSLEPQGVYNSPLHF. Together with reference TRBV5-1 and TRBJ1-6, the CDR3 gives the full variable domain: KAGVTQTPRYLIKTRGQQVTLSCSPISGHRSVSWYQQTPGQGLQFLFEYFSETQRNKGNFPGRFSGRQFSNSRSEMNVSTLELGDSALYLCASSLEPQGVYNSPLHFGNGTRLTVT.

This clone was recorded only once. V and J are TRBV9 and TRBJ1-2; TRBD1 might be the D (5 bases). The germline CDR1 and CDR2 sequences are SGDLS and YYNGEE. The CDR3 is 14 residues long. Trimming removed 0 bases from V and 5 bases from J, with 11 bases in between. DNA of the CDR3: TGTGCCAGCAGCGTAGGGGGGACCCCTTATGGCTACACCTTC. As protein: CASSVGGTPYGYTF.

The rearrangement joins TRBV15 to TRBJ2-5; 10 bases are a match to TRBD2. Germline V gene data show CDR1 as LNHNV and CDR2 as YYDKDF (reference sequence). V shed 1 base, J shed 2 bases, and the junction held 7 bases outside the gene matches. The length of the CDR3 is 17 residues. CDR3 nucleotide sequence: TGTGCCACCAGCAGAGCGGGCAGCGGGGGGGTACAAGAGACCCAGTACTTC. This encodes CATSRAGSGGVQETQYF.

The table lists this clone with a count of one. The chain couples TRBV2 to TRBJ2-7; D gene unclear. Trimming took 2 bases from V and 2 from J, leaving 13 bases between them. The CDR3 runs to 15 residues. Germline assignment: CDR1 SNHLY and CDR2 FYNNEI. This CDR3 reads CASSEKGTVPYEQYF. The CDR3 DNA is TGTGCCAGCAGTGAAAAGGGAACAGTCCCCTACGAGCAGTACTTC.

This chain connects TRBV6-6 to TRBJ1-3; no clear D gene. The germline gives CDR1 MNHNY, CDR2 SVGAGI (reference sequence). This CDR3 is 17 amino acids long. Trimming took 5 bases from V and 0 from J, leaving 17 bases between them. The CDR3 loop is CASSPTYEDGSGNTIYF. The CDR3 DNA reads as TGTGCCAGCAGTCCCACCTATGAGGACGGCTCTGGAAACACCATATATTTT.

The chain employs TRBV5-6 and TRBJ2-7; 7 bases agree with TRBD1. The CDR3 extends over 14 amino acids. Per germline, CDR1 SGHDT and CDR2 YYEEEE. V was clipped by 2 bases and J by 2 bases; unmatched bases: 4. CDR3 protein: CASSFTGDPYEQYF. The CDR3 DNA is TGTGCCAGCAGCTTTACAGGGGACCCCTACGAGCAGTACTTC.

CDR3 amino acids: CASRRTGTRAATEAFF. DNA of the CDR3: TGTGCCAGCAGACGAACAGGGACTAGAGCTGCGACTGAAGCTTTCTTT. The chain carries TRBV25-1 and TRBJ1-1, with a possible D match to TRBD1 (6 bases). V lost 6 bases and J 5 bases, leaving 22 bases between the germline ends. The CDR3 length is 16 residues. CDR1 is MGHDK, CDR2 SYGVNS, per germline.

The V and J genes are TRBV6-1 and TRBJ1-1; D is uncertain. CDR1 and CDR2 (germline): MNHNS, SASEGT. The CDR3 is made up of 13 amino acids. Trimming removed 1 base from V and 0 bases from J, with 3 bases in between. CDR3 nucleotides: TGTGCCAGCAGTGAAGGGCTGAACACTGAAGCTTTCTTT. Its translation: CASSEGLNTEAFF.

The rearrangement uses TRBV6-1 and TRBJ1-5; 8 bases are a match to TRBD1. V shed 3 bases, J shed 7 bases, and the junction held 11 bases outside the gene matches. Germline CDR1 and CDR2: MNHNS and SASEGT. This CDR3 comprises 16 residues. The CDR3 coding sequence is TGTGCCAGCAGTGATACCGGGACAGGACTTCCGCAGCCCCAGCATTTT. It encodes CASSDTGTGLPQPQHF.

The chain has TRBV7-2 and TRBJ2-7; possibly TRBD2 for D (6 bases). Germline CDR1 SGHTA, CDR2 FQGNSA. Trimming removed 5 bases from V and 2 bases from J, with 13 bases in between. The CDR3 is made up of 14 amino acids. For the CDR3, the DNA is TGTGCCAGCAGCGTCTTTAGCGGTCCCTACGAGCAGTACTTC. Encoded protein: CASSVFSGPYEQYF. The variable domain in full, completed from reference TRBV7-2 and TRBJ2-7, reads GAGVSQSPSNKVTEKGKDVELRCDPISGHTALYWYRQSLGQGLEFLIYFQGNSAPDKSGLPSDRFSAERTGGSVSTLTIQRTQQEDSAVYLCASSVFSGPYEQYFGPGTRLTVT.

The rearrangement uses TRBV5-4 and TRBJ1-2; D is undetermined. The V end was cut by 3 bases, the J end by 2 bases, with 14 bases between. The CDR3 sequence is 15 residues long. Germline-derived CDR1 and CDR2 are SGHNT and YYREEE (reference sequence). The DNA of the CDR3 is TGTGCCAGCAGCTCGTACCGGGGATCGAACTATGGCTACACCTTC. It encodes CASSSYRGSNYGYTF.

The chain couples TRBV18 to TRBJ2-5; D remains unclear. From germline, CDR1 is KGHSH and CDR2 LQKENI. Trimming took off 4 bases at V and 2 bases at J, with 14 bases between the two ends. This CDR3 has 15 amino acids. The CDR3 bases are TGTGCCAGCTCACGGGATTCATTAGGACAAGAGACCCAGTACTTC. This codes for CASSRDSLGQETQYF.

V is TRBV18 and J is TRBJ2-7; tentative D call: TRBD2 (5 bases). This CDR3 contains 14 residues. With 5 bases removed from V and 3 bases from J, the gap between germline ends came to 14 bases. Germline assignment: CDR1 KGHSH and CDR2 LQKENI. The CDR3 DNA sequence: TGTGCCAGCTCAAACCCCGGGATCAGCTACGAGCAGTACTTC. Its protein is CASSNPGISYEQYF.